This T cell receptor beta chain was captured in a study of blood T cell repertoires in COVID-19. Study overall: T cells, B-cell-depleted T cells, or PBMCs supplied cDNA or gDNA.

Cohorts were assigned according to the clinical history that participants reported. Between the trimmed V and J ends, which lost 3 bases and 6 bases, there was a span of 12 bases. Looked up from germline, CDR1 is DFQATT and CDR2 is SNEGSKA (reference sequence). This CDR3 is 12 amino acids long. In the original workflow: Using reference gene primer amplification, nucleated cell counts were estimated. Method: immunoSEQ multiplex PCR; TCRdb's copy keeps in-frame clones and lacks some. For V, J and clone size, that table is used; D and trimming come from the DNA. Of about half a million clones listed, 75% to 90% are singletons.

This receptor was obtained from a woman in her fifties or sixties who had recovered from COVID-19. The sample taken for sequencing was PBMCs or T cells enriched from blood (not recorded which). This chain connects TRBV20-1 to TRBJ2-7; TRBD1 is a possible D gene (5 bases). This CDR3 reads CSASGAASEQYF. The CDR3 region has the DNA TGCAGTGCTAGTGGGGCAGCAAGCGAGCAGTACTTC.